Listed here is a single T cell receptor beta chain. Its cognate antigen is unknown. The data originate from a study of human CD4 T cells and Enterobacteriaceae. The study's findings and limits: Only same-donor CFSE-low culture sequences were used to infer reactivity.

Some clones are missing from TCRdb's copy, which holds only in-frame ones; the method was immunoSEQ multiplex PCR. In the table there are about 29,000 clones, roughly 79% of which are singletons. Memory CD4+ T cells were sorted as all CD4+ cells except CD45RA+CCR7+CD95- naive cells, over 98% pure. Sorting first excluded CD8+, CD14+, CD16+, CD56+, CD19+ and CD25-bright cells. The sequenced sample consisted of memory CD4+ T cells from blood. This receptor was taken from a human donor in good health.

The CDR3 DNA is TGCGCCAGCAGCGTCGGACTAGCTATGGGGTACCAAGAGACCCAGTACTTC. This codes for CASSVGLAMGYQETQYF. The V and J genes are TRBV5-1 and TRBJ2-5, with 8 positions matching TRBD2. The germline gives CDR1 SGHRS, CDR2 YFSETQ. This CDR3 is 17 amino acids long. J gave up 0 bases and V 4 bases, and 11 bases lay outside the gene matches.